The sample holds many counts of the clone carrying this T cell receptor beta chain. Its antigen is undetermined. CDR1 is LGHNA and CDR2 is YSLEER in the germline V gene. The CDR3 loop spans 16 amino acids. The ends were cut back, 0 bases at V and 0 bases at J, with 9 bases in the middle. This record comes from a study of T cell repertoires in cytomegalovirus infection. Study overall: As its CMV epitopes, the study selected recently identified HLA-C-restricted and well-studied HLA-B-restricted targets.

TCRdb analysed the reads with MiXCR anew, one entry per CDR3 protein. The sample consists of some 54,000 distinct CDR3 sequences, roughly a fifth of them appearing once. Broader study findings: The response measured ex vivo was dominated by TCR beta clonotypes (HLA-C-restricted and CMV-specific). Summed frequency of shared TCR beta families picked out CMV carriers who also had the relevant HLA.

Sequences were derived from CD8+ T cells from cultured PBMCs, sampled from culture after CMV antigen stimulation. V gene TRBV4-3 combines with J gene TRBJ1-3; no clear D. The receptor comes from a human donor in good health (CMV status not recorded). Some clones in this sample may be carry-over from other donors' samples. Here the CDR3 reads CASSQDSGGSGNTIYF. CDR3 sequence (DNA): TGCGCCAGCAGCCAAGATTCCGGCGGCTCTGGAAACACCATATATTTT.